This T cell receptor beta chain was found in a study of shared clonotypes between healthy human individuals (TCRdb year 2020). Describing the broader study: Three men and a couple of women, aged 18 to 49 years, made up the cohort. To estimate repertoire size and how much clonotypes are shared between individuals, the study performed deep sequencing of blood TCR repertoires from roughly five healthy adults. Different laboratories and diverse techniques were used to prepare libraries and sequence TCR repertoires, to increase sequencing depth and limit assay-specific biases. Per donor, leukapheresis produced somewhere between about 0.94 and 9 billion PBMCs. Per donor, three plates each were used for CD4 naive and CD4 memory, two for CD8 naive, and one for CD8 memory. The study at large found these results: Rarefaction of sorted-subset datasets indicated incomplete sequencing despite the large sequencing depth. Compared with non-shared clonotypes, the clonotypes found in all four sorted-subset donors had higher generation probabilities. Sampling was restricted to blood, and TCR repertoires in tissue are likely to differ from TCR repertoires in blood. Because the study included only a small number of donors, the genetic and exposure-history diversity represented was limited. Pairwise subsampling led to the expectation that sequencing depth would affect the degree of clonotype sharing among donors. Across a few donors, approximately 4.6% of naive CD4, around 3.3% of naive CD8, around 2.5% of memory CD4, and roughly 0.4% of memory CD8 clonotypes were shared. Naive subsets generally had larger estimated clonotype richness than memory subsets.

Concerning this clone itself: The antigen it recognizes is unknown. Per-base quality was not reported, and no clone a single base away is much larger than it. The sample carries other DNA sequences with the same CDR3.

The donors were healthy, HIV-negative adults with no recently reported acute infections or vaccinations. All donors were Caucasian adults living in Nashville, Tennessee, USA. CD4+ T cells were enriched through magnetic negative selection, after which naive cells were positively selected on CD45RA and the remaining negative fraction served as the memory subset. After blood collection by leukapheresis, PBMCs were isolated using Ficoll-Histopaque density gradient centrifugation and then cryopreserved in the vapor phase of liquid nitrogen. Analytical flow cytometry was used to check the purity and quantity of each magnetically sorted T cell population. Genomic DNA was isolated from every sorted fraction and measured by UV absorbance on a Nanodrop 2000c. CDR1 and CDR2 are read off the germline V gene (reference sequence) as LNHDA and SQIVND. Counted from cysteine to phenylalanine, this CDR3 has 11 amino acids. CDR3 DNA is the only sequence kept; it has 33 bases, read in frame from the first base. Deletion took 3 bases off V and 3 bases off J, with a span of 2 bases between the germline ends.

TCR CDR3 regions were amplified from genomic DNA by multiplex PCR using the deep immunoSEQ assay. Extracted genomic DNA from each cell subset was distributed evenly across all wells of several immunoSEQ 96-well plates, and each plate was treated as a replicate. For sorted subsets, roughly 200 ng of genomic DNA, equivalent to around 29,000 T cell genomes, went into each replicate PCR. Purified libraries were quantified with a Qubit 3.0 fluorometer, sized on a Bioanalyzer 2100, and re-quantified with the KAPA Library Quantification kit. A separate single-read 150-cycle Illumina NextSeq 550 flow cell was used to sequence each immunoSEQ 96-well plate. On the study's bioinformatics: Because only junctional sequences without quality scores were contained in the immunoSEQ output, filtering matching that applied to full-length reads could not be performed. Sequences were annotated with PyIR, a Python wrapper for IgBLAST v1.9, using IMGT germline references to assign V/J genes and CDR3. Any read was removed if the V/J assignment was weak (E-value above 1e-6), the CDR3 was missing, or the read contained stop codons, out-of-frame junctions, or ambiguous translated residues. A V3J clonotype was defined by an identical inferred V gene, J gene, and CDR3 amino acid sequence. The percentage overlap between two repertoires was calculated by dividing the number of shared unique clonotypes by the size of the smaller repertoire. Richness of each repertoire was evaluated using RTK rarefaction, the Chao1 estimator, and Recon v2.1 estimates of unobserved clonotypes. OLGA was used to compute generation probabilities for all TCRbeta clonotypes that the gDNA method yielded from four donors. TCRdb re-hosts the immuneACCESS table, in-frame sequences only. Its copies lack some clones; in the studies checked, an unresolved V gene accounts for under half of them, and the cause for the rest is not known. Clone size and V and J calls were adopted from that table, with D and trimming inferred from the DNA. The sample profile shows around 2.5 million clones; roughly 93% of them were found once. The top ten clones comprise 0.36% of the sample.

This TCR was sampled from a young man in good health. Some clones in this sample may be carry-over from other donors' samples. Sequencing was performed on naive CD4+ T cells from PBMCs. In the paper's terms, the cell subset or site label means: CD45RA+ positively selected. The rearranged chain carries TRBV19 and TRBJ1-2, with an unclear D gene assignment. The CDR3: CASSIYYGYTF. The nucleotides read TGTGCCAGTAGTATCTACTATGGCTACACCTTC.